This is a list of T cell receptor beta chains from one sample in a study of shared clonotypes between healthy human individuals. Assay: immunoSEQ multiplex PCR; the TCRdb copy retains only in-frame clones and omits some. The data contain around 1.6 million clones, 95% to 99% of them singletons. Sequencing was performed on naive CD4+ T cells sorted from blood. The receptors were gathered from a man aged 25 to 40 in good health. Both conserved end residues are part of each CDR3. The order of the fields is V gene, D gene, J gene, clone size, CDR3 protein, CDR3 DNA. D genes are given only for firm matches. Clone size, where shown, is once, few, many, or a class for clones that have expanded.

TRBV7-9	TRBD1	TRBJ1-2	once	CASSLYLGRGQSNYGYTF	TGTGCCAGCAGCTTATATCTGGGCAGGGGGCAATCTAACTATGGCTACACCTTC
TRBV11-2	-	TRBJ2-1	-	CASSLLGRARGNEQFF	TGTGCCAGCAGCTTATTGGGCAGGGCCAGGGGCAATGAGCAGTTCTTC
TRBV2	-	TRBJ2-2	-	CASSQDSLNTGELFF	TGTGCCAGCAGTCAGGACAGTTTGAACACCGGGGAGCTGTTTTTT
TRBV6-6	-	TRBJ2-2	-	CASSLQGSLLAELFF	TGTGCCAGCAGTCTACAAGGGTCCCTCTTAGCGGAGCTGTTTTTT
TRBV2	TRBD1	TRBJ2-7	once	CAQSVGDSYEQYF	TGTGCCCAGTCGGTAGGGGACAGCTACGAGCAGTACTTC
TRBV25-1	TRBD2	TRBJ2-2	-	CASSEARAGVDTGELFF	TGTGCCAGCAGTGAAGCACGAGCGGGAGTGGACACCGGGGAGCTGTTTTTT
TRBV18	TRBD1	TRBJ1-3	once	CASSSGQAASGNTIYF	TGTGCCAGCTCATCTGGACAGGCTGCCTCTGGAAACACCATATATTTT
TRBV9	TRBD2	TRBJ2-1	-	CASTGEGGYNEQFF	TGTGCCAGCACCGGGGAGGGCGGATACAATGAGCAGTTCTTC
TRBV7-9	TRBD2	TRBJ2-7	-	CASSSPGLAGIRSSYEQYF	TGTGCCAGCAGCTCCCCGGGACTAGCGGGAATACGGAGCTCCTACGAGCAGTACTTC
TRBV19	-	TRBJ2-6	-	CASRERSGGALSGANVLTF	TGTGCCAGTAGAGAAAGAAGCGGAGGGGCCCTCTCTGGGGCCAACGTCCTGACTTTC
TRBV9	-	TRBJ2-7	-	CASSPRWGEQYF	TGTGCCAGCAGCCCTCGGTGGGGCGAGCAGTACTTC
TRBV7-9	TRBD2	TRBJ2-2	-	CASSPLLAGGLSGELFF	TGTGCCAGCAGCCCACTACTAGCGGGAGGGCTGTCCGGGGAGCTGTTTTTT
TRBV28	-	TRBJ1-5	-	CASRPMGEGNQPQHF	TGTGCCAGCAGGCCCATGGGAGAGGGCAATCAGCCCCAGCATTTT
TRBV29-1	-	TRBJ1-2	-	CSVVPGNTF	TGCAGCGTCGTCCCTGGAAACACCTTC